One TCR beta chain is described in this entry. Sequencing used immunoSEQ multiplex PCR; TCRdb keeps in-frame clones, though not all of them. Among 70,000 or so clones listed, 80% to 95% were seen once. V was trimmed by 6 bases and J by 5 bases, leaving 9 bases between them. Germline assignment: CDR1 SNHLY and CDR2 FYNNEI. This CDR3 has 12 amino acids. The data derive from a study of T cell clones after liver transplantation. This sample comprised CD4+ T cells from blood, obtained less than 28 months after liver transplant. This TCR was sampled from a human patient who received a liver transplant. Some of the T cells might come from the graft donor. The V and J genes are TRBV2 and TRBJ2-3, with D perhaps TRBD2 (6 bases). CDR3 residues: CASSDGRDTQYF. DNA of the CDR3: TGTGCCAGCAGCGACGGGAGAGATACGCAGTATTTT.